This TCR beta chain is drawn from a study of regulatory T cells in long-lasting Graves disease (dated by TCRdb to the early 2020s). Concerning the study at large: To count as having persistent Graves' disease, a patient had to have received antithyroid drug treatment for over 5 years with TSH receptor autoantibodies remaining persistently positive. Peripheral blood TCR sequencing and RNA sequencing compared persistent Graves' disease patients with newly diagnosed Graves' disease patients. A total of around 35 samples were covered by TCR sequencing, comprising approximately 13 persistent and 20 newly diagnosed Graves' disease patients. The study was conducted in China and was registered as a clinical trial. On average, persistent Graves' disease patients in the clinical cohort had been on antithyroid drugs for eight to twelve years. The study at large found these results: The small sample size was acknowledged by the authors as a limitation that may reduce accuracy. Sequencing and analysis were restricted to the TCR beta chain. TRBV28, TRBJ1-2 and TRBJ2-5 were preferentially used in persistent disease, while TRBV20-1 and TRBJ2-1 were favored in newly diagnosed disease. The study examined only peripheral blood because the primary lesion, thyroid tissue, could not be accessed. Patients with persistent disease shared more public clonotypes (around 2,700) than newly diagnosed patients did (966). Compared with newly diagnosed patients, persistent Graves' disease patients had lower TCR Shannon entropy and fewer highly expanded clones, which suggests clonal expansion.

This clonotype has only a few counts. No antigen is known for it. One base away there is no much larger clone; base qualities are not given. The time point label on this specimen signifies: persistent/refractory GD, antithyroid drugs over 5 years with positive TRAb. For both TCR sequencing and RNA sequencing, RNA was extracted from PBMCs using TRIzol. Graves' disease was diagnosed according to American Thyroid Association guidelines. Patients for the study were recruited at an endocrinology department in Xi'an, China. Each patient gave roughly 10 milliliters of peripheral blood, collected in an EDTA anticoagulant tube. Ficoll Paque Plus density gradient separation was used to isolate PBMCs, and no additional T cell sorting was done. An Agilent 2100 Bioanalyzer and agarose gel were used to assess RNA quality, and a NanoDrop 2000 was used to measure RNA concentration. Reading the germline V gene gives CDR1 KGHSH and CDR2 LQKENI. The CDR3 numbers 15 residues from cysteine through phenylalanine. Of all the DNA, just the CDR3 is kept, 45 bases in frame from base 1. V and J are trimmed by 3 bases and 7 bases, and the gene matches miss 9 bases of the junction.

Library generation was performed with multiplex PCR. TCRdb records Illumina HiSeq 4000 as the sequencer. CDR3 regions were amplified by Arm-PCR with iRepertoire HTBI primers to construct TCR beta libraries. Before sequencing, the PCR products underwent gel purification. In the original analysis: Gene usage analysis of CDR3 amino acid clonotypes relied on the roughly 58 TRBV and 12 to 15 TRBJ segments identified across samples. COPE and FqMerger were used to merge the filtered high-quality paired reads into contigs. BLAST was used to align contigs to IMGT TRBV, TRBD and TRBJ reference genes, and CDR3 was defined according to IMGT. Any clonotype with a frequency above 0.1% was counted as a highly expanded clone. Shannon entropy was used to measure repertoire diversity, and the Gini coefficient was used to measure V-J evenness. Public clonotypes were defined as clonotypes shared by more than one individual. The public reads were run again by TCRdb, first through fastp at Q25 and then through MiXCR, and only productive beta chains were kept. CDR3 protein sequences are deduplicated, and each keeps its most common genes and DNA. TCRdb assigned the V and J calls; the authors' analysis was not used. Across this sample there are 300,000 to 500,000 distinct CDR3 sequences, with about 20% seen only once. The top ten hold roughly 20% of the sample.

The starting material was peripheral blood mononuclear cells (PBMCs), obtained when the disease was refractory, from a patient treated with antithyroid drugs. This TCR was recovered from a female donor with Graves disease. This chain joins TRBV18 to TRBJ1-5; the junction holds 7 bases that match TRBD1. The base sequence is TGTGCCAGCTCACCGTCACAGGGGTTGGGGCAGCCCCAGCATTTT. This yields the protein CASSPSQGLGQPQHF.